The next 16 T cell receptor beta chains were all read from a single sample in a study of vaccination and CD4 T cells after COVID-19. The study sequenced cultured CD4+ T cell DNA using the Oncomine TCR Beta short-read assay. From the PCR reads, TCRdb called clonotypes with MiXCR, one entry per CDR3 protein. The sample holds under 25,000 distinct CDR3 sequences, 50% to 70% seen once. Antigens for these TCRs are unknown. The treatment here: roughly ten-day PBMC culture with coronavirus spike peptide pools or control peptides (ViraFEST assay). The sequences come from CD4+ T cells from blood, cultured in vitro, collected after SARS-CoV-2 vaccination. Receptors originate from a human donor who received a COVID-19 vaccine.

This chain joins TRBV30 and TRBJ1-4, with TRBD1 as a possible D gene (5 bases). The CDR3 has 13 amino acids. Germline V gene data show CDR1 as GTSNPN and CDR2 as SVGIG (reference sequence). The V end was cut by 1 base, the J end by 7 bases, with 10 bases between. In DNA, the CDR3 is TGTGCCTGGAGTGAATGGGGCGGTGAAAAACTGTTTTTT. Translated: CAWSEWGGEKLFF.

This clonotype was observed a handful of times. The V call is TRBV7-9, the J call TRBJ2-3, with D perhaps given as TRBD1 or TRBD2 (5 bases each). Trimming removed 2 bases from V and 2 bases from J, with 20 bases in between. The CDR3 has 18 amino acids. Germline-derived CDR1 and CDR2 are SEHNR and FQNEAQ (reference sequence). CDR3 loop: CASSLTKGTTRYTDTQYF. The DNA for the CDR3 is TGTGCCAGCAGCTTAACGAAAGGGACCACCAGATACACAGATACGCAGTATTTT.

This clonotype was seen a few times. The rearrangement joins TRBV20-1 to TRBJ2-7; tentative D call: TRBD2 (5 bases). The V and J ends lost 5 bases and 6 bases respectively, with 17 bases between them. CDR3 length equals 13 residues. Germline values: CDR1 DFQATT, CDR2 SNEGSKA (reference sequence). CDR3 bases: TGCAGTGCTGGGATAGACTACCTCTCCGAGCAGTACTTC. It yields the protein CSAGIDYLSEQYF.

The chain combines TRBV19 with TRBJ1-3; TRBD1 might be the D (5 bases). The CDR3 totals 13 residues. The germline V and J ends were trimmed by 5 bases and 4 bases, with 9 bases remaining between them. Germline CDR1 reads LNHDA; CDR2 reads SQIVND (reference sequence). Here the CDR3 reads CASSEGRGNTIYF. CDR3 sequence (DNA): TGTGCCAGTAGTGAGGGGAGAGGAAACACCATATATTTT.

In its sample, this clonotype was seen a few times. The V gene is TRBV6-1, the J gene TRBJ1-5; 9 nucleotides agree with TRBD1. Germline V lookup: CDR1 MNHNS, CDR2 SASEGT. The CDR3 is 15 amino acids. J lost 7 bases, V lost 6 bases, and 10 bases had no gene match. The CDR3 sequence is CASSPTGGVGQPQHF. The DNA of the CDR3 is TGTGCCAGCAGCCCCACAGGGGGCGTTGGGCAGCCCCAGCATTTT.

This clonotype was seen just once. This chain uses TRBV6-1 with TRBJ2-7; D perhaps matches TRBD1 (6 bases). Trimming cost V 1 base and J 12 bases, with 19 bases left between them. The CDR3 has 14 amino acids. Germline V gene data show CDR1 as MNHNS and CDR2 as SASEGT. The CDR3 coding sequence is TGTGCCAGCAGTGAAGATCTCGACAGGCGGTCCCGGTACTTC. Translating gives CASSEDLDRRSRYF.

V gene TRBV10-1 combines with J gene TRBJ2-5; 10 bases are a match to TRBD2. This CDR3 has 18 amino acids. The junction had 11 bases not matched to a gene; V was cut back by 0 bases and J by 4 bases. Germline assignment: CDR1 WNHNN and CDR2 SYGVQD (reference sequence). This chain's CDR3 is CASSESTKAGGMRETQYF. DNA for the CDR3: TGCGCCAGCAGTGAGTCGACGAAAGCGGGGGGGATGCGAGAGACCCAGTACTTC.

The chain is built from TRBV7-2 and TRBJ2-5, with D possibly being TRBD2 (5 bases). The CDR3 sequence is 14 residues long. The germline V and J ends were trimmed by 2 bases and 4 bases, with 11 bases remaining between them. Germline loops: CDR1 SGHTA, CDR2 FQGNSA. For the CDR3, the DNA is TGTGCCAGCAGCTTATTCGGGGAGAGAGAGACCCAGTACTTC. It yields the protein CASSLFGERETQYF.

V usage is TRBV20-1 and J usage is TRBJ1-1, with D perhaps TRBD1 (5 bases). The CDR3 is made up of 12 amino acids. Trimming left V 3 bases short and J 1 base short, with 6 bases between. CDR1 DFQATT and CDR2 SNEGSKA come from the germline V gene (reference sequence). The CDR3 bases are TGCAGTGCTAGGACAGCGAACACTGAAGCTTTCTTT. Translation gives CSARTANTEAFF.

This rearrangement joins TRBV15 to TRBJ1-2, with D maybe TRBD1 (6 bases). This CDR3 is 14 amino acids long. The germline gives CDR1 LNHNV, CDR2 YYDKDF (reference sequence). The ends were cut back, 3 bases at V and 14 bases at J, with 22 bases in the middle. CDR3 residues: CATSSGTPGGTKTF. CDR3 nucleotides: TGTGCCACCAGCAGCGGTACACCCGGGGGGACAAAAACCTTC. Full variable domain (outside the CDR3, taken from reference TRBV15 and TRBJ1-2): DAMVIQNPRYQVTQFGKPVTLSCSQTLNHNVMYWYQQKSSQAPKLLFHYYDKDFNNEADTPDNFQSRRPNTSFCFLDIRSPGLGDTAMYLCATSSGTPGGTKTFGSGTRLTVV.

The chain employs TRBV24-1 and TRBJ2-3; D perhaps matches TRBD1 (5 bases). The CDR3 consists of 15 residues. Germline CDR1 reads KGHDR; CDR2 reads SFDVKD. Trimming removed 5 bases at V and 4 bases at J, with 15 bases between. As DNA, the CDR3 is TGTGCCACCAGTGGATACCTAGGGGAATCAGATACGCAGTATTTT. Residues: CATSGYLGESDTQYF.

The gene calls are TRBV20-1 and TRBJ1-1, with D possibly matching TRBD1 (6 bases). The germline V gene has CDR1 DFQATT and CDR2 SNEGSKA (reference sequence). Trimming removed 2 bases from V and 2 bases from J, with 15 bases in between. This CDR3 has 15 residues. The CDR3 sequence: CSARNRARLNTEAFF. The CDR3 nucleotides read TGCAGTGCTAGAAACAGGGCACGCCTAAACACTGAAGCTTTCTTT.

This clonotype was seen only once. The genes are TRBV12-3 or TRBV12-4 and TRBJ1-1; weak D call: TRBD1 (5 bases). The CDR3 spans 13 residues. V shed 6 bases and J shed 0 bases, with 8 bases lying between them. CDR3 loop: CASRRGVNTEAFF. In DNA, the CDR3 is TGTGCCAGCAGGAGGGGAGTGAACACTGAAGCTTTCTTT.

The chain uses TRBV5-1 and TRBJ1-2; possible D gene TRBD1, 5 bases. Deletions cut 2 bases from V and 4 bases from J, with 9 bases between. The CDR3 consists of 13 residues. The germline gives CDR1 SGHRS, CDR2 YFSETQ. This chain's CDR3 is CASSFTGVYGYTF. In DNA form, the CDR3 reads TGCGCCAGCAGCTTCACAGGAGTCTATGGCTACACCTTC.

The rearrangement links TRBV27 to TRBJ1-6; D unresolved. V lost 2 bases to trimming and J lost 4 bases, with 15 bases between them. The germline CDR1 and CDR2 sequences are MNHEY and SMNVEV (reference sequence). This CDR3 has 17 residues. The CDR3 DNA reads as TGTGCCAGCAGTTTAAACCCAGGCCCACTGTATAATTCACCCCTCCACTTT. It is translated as CASSLNPGPLYNSPLHF.

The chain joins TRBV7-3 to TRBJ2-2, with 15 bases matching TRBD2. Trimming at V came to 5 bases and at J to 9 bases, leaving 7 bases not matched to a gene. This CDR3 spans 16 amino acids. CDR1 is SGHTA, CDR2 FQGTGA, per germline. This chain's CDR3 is CASSTGLAGGRRELFF. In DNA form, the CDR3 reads TGTGCCAGCAGCACAGGACTAGCGGGGGGGAGACGGGAGCTGTTTTTT.